The 15 T cell receptor beta chains presented below share a single source sample, sequenced in a study of T cells in Graves' hyperthyroidism and ophthalmopathy. Amplified regions were TCR beta CDR3 sequences from RNA transcripts. HTBI primers were the set used in a first-round RT-PCR of the TCR CDR3. TCRdb used MiXCR to reprocess the multiplex PCR reads, holding one entry per CDR3 protein. Of under 250,000 distinct CDR3 sequences in the sample, about 25% were seen once. Sequenced material: blood. Receptors were obtained from a woman between 40 and 55 years old with Graves' ophthalmopathy.

Concerning this clonotype itself: This could be a read error, since a much larger clone is one nucleotide away. The CDR3, as DNA: TGTACCAGTAGTATAAAGGTCGGGGCTAGCGGGAGCTCCTACGAGCAGTACTTC. It encodes CTSSIKVGASGSSYEQYF. V is TRBV19 and J is TRBJ2-7; 10 bases line up with TRBD2. The germline gives CDR1 LNHDA, CDR2 SQIVND (reference sequence). The length of the CDR3 is 18 residues.

This clonotype was found many times. The V and J genes are TRBV27 and TRBJ2-7, with 9 positions matching TRBD2. Unmatched junction bases numbered 10, after V lost 3 bases and J lost 4 bases. CDR3 length: 16 amino acids. Germline V CDR1 and CDR2: MNHEY, SMNVEV (reference sequence). The CDR3 loop reads CASSLSPMREGYEQYF. The CDR3 coding sequence is TGTGCCAGCAGTTTGTCCCCTATGCGGGAGGGTTACGAGCAGTACTTC.

The chain is built from TRBV5-1 and TRBJ1-3; perhaps TRBD1 as D (6 bases). The V gene's germline CDR1 is SGHRS and CDR2 YFSETQ. V was trimmed by 4 bases and J by 4 bases, leaving 15 bases between them. CDR3 length: 15 amino acids. CDR3 residues: CASSQNTGPGNTIYF. The CDR3 bases are TGCGCCAGCAGCCAGAATACAGGGCCCGGAAACACCATATATTTT.

Ten or more counts support this clonotype. The chain recombines TRBV6-5 with TRBJ1-6; 8 nucleotides match TRBD1. V lost 11 bases to trimming and J lost 7 bases; unmatched junction nucleotides: 13. Germline V gives CDR1 MNHEY, CDR2 SVGAGI. This CDR3 has 15 amino acids. The CDR3 reads CAVLRGQGGNSPLHF. Written as DNA, the CDR3 is TGTGCCGTACTCAGGGGGCAAGGAGGGAATTCACCCCTCCACTTT.

The V gene is TRBV6-1, the J gene TRBJ1-2, with TRBD1 as a possible D gene (6 bases). CDR1 and CDR2 (germline): MNHNS, SASEGT. With 3 bases removed from V and 8 bases from J, the gap between germline ends came to 16 bases. This CDR3 is built from 14 residues. The CDR3 here is CASSETPGEGGYTF. The CDR3 DNA sequence: TGTGCCAGCAGTGAGACCCCAGGGGAGGGCGGCTACACCTTC.

This clonotype showed up many times. The V and J genes are TRBV12-3 or TRBV12-4 and TRBJ2-7; TRBD2 agrees at 7 bases. V shed 8 bases, J shed 1 base, and the junction held 8 bases outside the gene matches. CDR3 size: 14 residues. CDR3 nucleotides: TGTGCCAGCTCAGAGGGAGGGAATTCCTACGAGCAGTACTTC. Amino acids: CASSEGGNSYEQYF.

This clonotype has at least ten counts. V and J are TRBV5-1 and TRBJ2-7; TRBD2 aligns across 12 bases. CDR3 length: 15 residues. CDR1 and CDR2 (germline): SGHRS, YFSETQ. The V segment lost 3 bases and the J segment 6 bases; nucleotides outside the gene matches: 7. DNA of the CDR3: TGCGCCAGCAGCTCCAATCTAGCGGGAGGGCTCGAGCAGTACTTC. This sequence encodes CASSSNLAGGLEQYF. Full variable domain (outside the CDR3, taken from reference TRBV5-1 and TRBJ2-7): KAGVTQTPRYLIKTRGQQVTLSCSPISGHRSVSWYQQTPGQGLQFLFEYFSETQRNKGNFPGRFSGRQFSNSRSEMNVSTLELGDSALYLCASSSNLAGGLEQYFGPGTRLTVT.

J is TRBJ1-5 and V is TRBV28, with D maybe TRBD1 (6 bases). The CDR3 length is 15 residues. Germline CDR1 is MDHEN and CDR2 is SYDVKM. Trimming pared 3 bases from V and 2 bases from J, leaving 11 bases between. CDR3 nucleotide sequence: TGTGCCAGCAGTTTCCCCGCAGGGGGCAATCAGCCCCAGCATTTT. The encoded protein is CASSFPAGGNQPQHF.

This clonotype was recorded many times. The V call is TRBV12-3 or TRBV12-4, the J call TRBJ1-5, with D unresolved. The V end was cut by 3 bases, the J end by 4 bases, with 13 bases between. The CDR3 spans 15 residues. The CDR3 spells CASSLRAQVNQPQHF. The CDR3 DNA is TGTGCCAGCAGTTTGAGGGCGCAAGTTAATCAGCCCCAGCATTTT.

This sequence joins TRBV7-8 and TRBJ2-7; possible D gene TRBD1, 5 bases. Germline-derived CDR1 and CDR2 are SGHVS and FQNEAQ. There are 18 residues in the CDR3. Deletions cut 1 base from V and 3 bases from J, with 22 bases between. In nucleotides, the CDR3 is TGTGCCAGCAGCTTAGTTGGTCAGTCACCTCCTAGGGGCTACGAGCAGTACTTC. Translated, it gives CASSLVGQSPPRGYEQYF.

At least ten counts were recorded for this clonotype. The CDR3 nucleotides are TGTGCCAGCAGTTACGTACTAGCGGGTTTCCAAGAGACCCAGTACTTC. Translated: CASSYVLAGFQETQYF. The chain links TRBV6-2 or TRBV6-3 to TRBJ2-5, with 9 bases identical to TRBD2. The CDR3 extends over 16 amino acids. Germline V gene sequence: CDR1 MNHEY, CDR2 SVGEGT. The V and J ends lost 2 bases and 1 base, in that order; junction bases with no gene match: 5.

This clonotype occurred many times. The rearrangement uses TRBV7-8 and TRBJ2-3, with TRBD1 matching over 9 bases. Trimming at V came to 8 bases and at J to 2 bases, leaving 11 bases not matched to a gene. Germline assignment: CDR1 SGHVS and CDR2 FQNEAQ. The CDR3 is 16 amino acids. CDR3 DNA sequence: TGTGCCAGCGGGGCGACCGGGACAGGGCCCACAGATACGCAGTATTTT. Protein sequence: CASGATGTGPTDTQYF.

This clonotype occurred many times. This rearrangement joins TRBV28 to TRBJ2-7; 7 nucleotides align to TRBD1. Germline trimming cut 5 bases from V and 8 bases from J; bases unmatched to any gene: 15. Germline values: CDR1 MDHEN, CDR2 SYDVKM. The CDR3 is 15 amino acids. CDR3 protein: CASSPAQGQHVKQYF. CDR3 DNA sequence: TGTGCCAGCAGTCCTGCGCAGGGACAGCATGTGAAGCAGTACTTC.

The chain couples TRBV13 to TRBJ2-7, with D possibly matching TRBD2 (6 bases). The V end was cut by 0 bases, the J end by 6 bases, with 12 bases between. Germline V gene sequence: CDR1 PRHDT, CDR2 FYEKMQ (reference sequence). This CDR3 region has 14 residues. Here the CDR3 reads CASSLGGGKTEQYF. In nucleotides, the CDR3 is TGTGCCAGCAGCTTAGGGGGCGGGAAAACCGAGCAGTACTTC.

This clonotype came up many times. The chain carries TRBV19 and TRBJ2-5; D is possibly TRBD1 (5 bases). Trimming removed 6 bases from V and 3 bases from J, with 11 bases in between. The CDR3 covers 13 residues. Germline lookup yields CDR1 LNHDA and CDR2 SQIVND (reference sequence). This CDR3 reads CASSIAGKETQYF. CDR3 nucleotides: TGTGCCAGTAGCATCGCAGGGAAAGAGACCCAGTACTTC.